This T cell receptor beta chain appears in the sequencing data of a study of blood T cells in healthy people across ages. Study-wide findings and caveats: Both naive CD4+ cell counts and diversity were greater in long-lived donors than in aged donors. PBMCs that were unsorted prevented a conclusive naive versus antigen-experienced comparison.

Sample-barcoded 5' priming and a J-beta primer mix drove a second PCR of roughly 6 to 12 cycles. The template-switch adaptor was a 5' adaptor with 12 random nucleotides. It tagged each cDNA molecule. TCRdb processed the 5' RACE reads anew with MiXCR; each CDR3 protein has one entry. Of 1.6 million or so distinct CDR3 sequences listed, about 32% are singletons. Turning to this clonotype: Antigen: not known.

V gave up 3 bases and J gave up 1 base; unmatched junction bases: 6. CDR3 length: 16 amino acids. Germline V gene lookup returns CDR1 MNHEY and CDR2 SMNVEV (reference sequence). This chain links TRBV27 with TRBJ2-3; TRBD2 matches 8 bases. The sequence was obtained from a woman in her 30s in good health. Sequencing used blood. The CDR3 sequence: CASSFGGGTRTDTQYF. The CDR3 bases are TGTGCCAGCAGTTTTGGCGGGGGGACGCGCACAGATACGCAGTATTTT.